This entry is about one T cell receptor (beta chain). Its target is unknown. The data were taken from a study of shared clonotypes between healthy human individuals. Sequencing was at deep level. Profiling relied on immunoSEQ multiplex PCR, and the TCRdb table lists in-frame clones only, not all of them. Of about 2.1 million clones listed, 93% are singletons. The CDR3 has 14 residues. The V and J ends lost 5 bases and 7 bases respectively, with 15 bases between them. Germline V gene lookup returns CDR1 SNHLY and CDR2 FYNNEI. CD45RO negativity and positive selection for CCR7 defined naive CD8 cells, a population that excluded terminally differentiated effector memory CD45RA+ cells. Broader study findings: A handful of donors showed sharing of 4.5% to 6% of naive CD4 clonotypes. In general, naive subsets displayed greater estimated richness than memory subsets did.

This rearrangement joins TRBV2 to TRBJ1-5; D is unclear. This clonotype was obtained from a man aged 18 to 35 in good health. Some clones in this sample may be carry-over from other donors' samples. Sequenced: naive CD8+ T cells from PBMCs. The CDR3 reads CASSPTISGQPQHF. The CDR3 nucleotides read TGTGCCAGCAGTCCTACTATATCGGGCCAGCCCCAGCATTTT.